These T cell receptor beta chains were read from a single sample in a study of cytotoxic CD8 clonotypes in ibrutinib-treated CLL. TCRdb's table, derived via immunoSEQ multiplex PCR, lists solely in-frame clones and lacks some. In the table there are fewer than 400,000 clones, roughly 67% of which are singletons. This specimen was PBMCs, taken after 36 months of ibrutinib treatment. These receptors all come from a human donor with chronic lymphocytic leukemia. Both conserved end residues are trimmed from each CDR3.

14,TRBV4-1,ASSPLHGEDTYEQY
12,TRBV5-1,ASSPGTGGYEQY
12,TRBV7-9,ASSDSRGGIPLH
14,TRBV13,ASSLGPGQGAYEQY
11,TRBV5-6,ASSLLVNYGYT
12,TRBV2,ASSEDRRRVAQY
10,TRBV4-1,ASSPFGEKLF
15,TRBV28,ASSFLTFRLAQETQY
12,TRBV29-1,SVGTGGDYTEAF
12,TRBV7-3,ASSLVPAGVEQF
14,TRBV6-4,ASSDFWRESYNEQF
11,TRBV28,ASSSHESYEQY
19,TRBV28,ASSPLRTGTAGMGANTEAF